The 26 T cell receptor beta chains below all came from one sample that was sequenced in a study of T-cell memory formation after mild COVID-19. One entry per CDR3 protein results from TCRdb running MiXCR on the 5' RACE reads. The table lists around 300,000 distinct CDR3 sequences, roughly 13% of them singletons. The sequenced sample consisted of PBMCs or a T cell subset sorted from them (not recorded which). The receptors come from a man between 18 and 29 years old who had mild COVID-19 (a few samples of this study predate the infection). Cell type and time point are not known.

This chain joins TRBV7-6 and TRBJ1-4; D call uncertain. The CDR3 is 15 amino acids. Trimming cost V 4 bases and J 0 bases, with 9 bases left between them. The germline gives CDR1 SGHVS, CDR2 FNYEAQ. The DNA of the CDR3 is TGTGCCAGCAGCTCACGGAGTGCAACTAATGAAAAACTGTTTTTT. Residues: CASSSRSATNEKLFF.

This clonotype was seen more than once but under ten times. J is TRBJ2-3 and V is TRBV2, with 11 bases aligning to TRBD2. Germline assignment: CDR1 SNHLY and CDR2 FYNNEI. After removal of 2 bases from V and 2 bases from J, the junction contained 6 bases not matched to a gene. This CDR3 contains 17 residues. CDR3 in DNA: TGTGCCAGCAGTGAAACTGGACTAGCGGGTACCACAGATACGCAGTATTTT. It specifies CASSETGLAGTTDTQYF.

This chain links TRBV28 with TRBJ2-1; D assignment may be TRBD1 or TRBD2 (5 bases each). Germline V gene lookup returns CDR1 MDHEN and CDR2 SYDVKM. The CDR3 runs 13 residues. Trimming took off 6 bases at V and 8 bases at J, with 14 bases between the two ends. CDR3 loop: CASRMGRRDEQFF. CDR3 in DNA: TGTGCCAGCAGGATGGGACGGCGGGATGAGCAGTTCTTC.

The chain carries TRBV7-2 and TRBJ2-5; perhaps TRBD2 as D (6 bases). Germline loops: CDR1 SGHTA, CDR2 FQGNSA. The CDR3 is 13 amino acids. Trimming left V 7 bases short and J 5 bases short, with 14 bases between. The CDR3 protein is CASNRFGGETQYF. The CDR3 DNA follows: TGTGCCAGCAACCGGTTTGGGGGGGAGACCCAGTACTTC.

CDR3 loop: CASSLGQGRITDTQYF. For the CDR3, the DNA is TGTGCCAGCAGCCTCGGACAGGGAAGAATCACAGATACGCAGTATTTT. The chain couples TRBV6-2 or TRBV6-3 to TRBJ2-3; TRBD1 matches at 8 bases. Germline lookup yields CDR1 MNHEY and CDR2 SVGEGT. V shed 6 bases, J shed 2 bases, and the junction held 10 bases outside the gene matches. The CDR3 runs to 16 residues.

The sample holds a few counts of this clonotype. V usage is TRBV6-1 and J usage is TRBJ1-5, with unresolved D. The V gene's germline CDR1 is MNHNS and CDR2 SASEGT. The CDR3 contains 12 residues. V lost 7 bases and J lost 3, with 7 bases in between. The chain's CDR3 is CASNRDNQPQHF. CDR3 DNA: TGTGCCAGCAACCGGGACAATCAGCCCCAGCATTTT.

This clonotype was counted between two and nine times. The rearrangement joins TRBV5-1 to TRBJ2-5; 11 nucleotides match TRBD2. The V segment lost 2 bases and the J segment 1 base; nucleotides outside the gene matches: 7. Germline V lookup: CDR1 SGHRS, CDR2 YFSETQ. This CDR3 spans 17 amino acids. CDR3 in amino acids: CASSFRLAGTLQETQYF. CDR3 nucleotide sequence: TGCGCCAGCAGCTTTCGACTAGCGGGGACCCTCCAAGAGACCCAGTACTTC.

This clonotype has at least ten counts. J is TRBJ2-1 and V is TRBV2, with a possible D match to TRBD1 (5 bases). The CDR3 contains 14 residues. The germline V gene has CDR1 SNHLY and CDR2 FYNNEI. Trimming took 3 bases from V and 10 from J, leaving 16 bases between them. CDR3: CASSDISGADEQFF. The CDR3, as DNA: TGTGCCAGCAGTGATATTTCTGGGGCGGACGAGCAGTTCTTC.

This clonotype appeared a few times. The V gene is TRBV20-1, the J gene TRBJ1-1, with D possibly matching TRBD1 (6 bases). The CDR3 sequence is 12 residues long. Germline-derived CDR1 and CDR2 are DFQATT and SNEGSKA (reference sequence). V gave up 3 bases and J gave up 6 bases, with 11 bases separating them. The CDR3: CSASPQGSEAFF. The CDR3 DNA is TGCAGTGCTAGTCCACAGGGCTCTGAAGCTTTCTTT.

CDR3: CASSYTGPGAAFF. In nucleotides, the CDR3 is TGTGCCAGCAGTTACACAGGGCCGGGTGCAGCTTTCTTT. The rearrangement uses TRBV6-5 and TRBJ1-1, with D maybe TRBD1 (6 bases). V was clipped by 2 bases and J by 10 bases, with 14 bases between them. CDR1 and CDR2 (germline): MNHEY, SVGAGI. The CDR3 consists of 13 residues.

This chain links TRBV7-9 with TRBJ1-5; 8 nucleotides line up with TRBD1. This CDR3 has 15 amino acids. Per the germline V gene, CDR1 is SEHNR and CDR2 is FQNEAQ (reference sequence). V dropped 5 bases and J dropped 4; count of bases not matched to a gene: 7. CDR3 nucleotide sequence: TGTGCCAGCAGCCAGGACAGGGAAGGTAATCAGCCCCAGCATTTT. Translation: CASSQDREGNQPQHF. Using reference TRBV7-9 and TRBJ1-5 for the parts outside the CDR3, the full variable domain is DTGVSQNPRHKITKRGQNVTFRCDPISEHNRLYWYRQTLGQGPEFLTYFQNEAQLEKSRLLSDRFSAERPKGSFSTLEIQRTEQGDSAMYLCASSQDREGNQPQHFGDGTRLSIL.

Only a few counts were recorded for this clonotype. The chain recombines TRBV20-1 with TRBJ1-2, with D uncertain. Germline V gives CDR1 DFQATT, CDR2 SNEGSKA (reference sequence). The CDR3 totals 14 residues. The ends were cut back, 1 base at V and 8 bases at J, with 17 bases in the middle. The CDR3: CSARVEGSWRGYTF. The DNA for the CDR3 is TGCAGTGCTAGAGTGGAAGGTTCGTGGAGGGGCTACACCTTC.

The chain carries TRBV13 and TRBJ2-2, with D perhaps being TRBD1 or TRBD2 (5 bases each). Germline V CDR1 and CDR2: PRHDT, FYEKMQ (reference sequence). Trimming took 3 bases from V and 6 from J, leaving 8 bases between them. The CDR3 spans 13 residues. CDR3 amino acids: CASSFRDPGELFF. The DNA for the CDR3 is TGTGCCAGCAGCTTTCGGGACCCCGGGGAGCTGTTTTTT.

This chain connects TRBV7-3 to TRBJ1-1, with 9 bases lining up with TRBD1. V trimming: 5 bases; J trimming: 3 bases; junction bases outside the gene matches: 10. The CDR3 extends over 16 amino acids. Per germline, CDR1 SGHTA and CDR2 FQGTGA. The CDR3 is CASSRSSDRGDTEAFF. The CDR3 DNA sequence: TGTGCCAGCAGCCGATCGAGTGACAGGGGGGACACTGAAGCTTTCTTT.

The chain joins TRBV6-5 to TRBJ2-2; no reliable D call. Germline lookup yields CDR1 MNHEY and CDR2 SVGAGI. Trimming took 7 bases from V and 4 from J, leaving 16 bases between them. The CDR3 is made up of 15 amino acids. This chain's CDR3 is CASTPLAATTGELFF. In DNA, the CDR3 is TGTGCCAGCACCCCCCTCGCAGCCACCACCGGGGAGCTGTTTTTT.

This clonotype was seen a handful of times. This chain connects TRBV20-1 to TRBJ2-5, with D maybe TRBD2 (6 bases). Germline V gene sequence: CDR1 DFQATT, CDR2 SNEGSKA (reference sequence). V gave up 2 bases and J gave up 7 bases, with 14 bases separating them. This CDR3 is built from 13 residues. This chain's CDR3 is CSARPREERTQYF. CDR3 bases: TGCAGTGCTAGACCGCGGGAAGAGCGGACCCAGTACTTC.

The sample holds many counts of this clonotype. The rearrangement links TRBV5-6 to TRBJ2-4, with 11 positions matching TRBD2. V shed 4 bases, J shed 9 bases, and the junction held 3 bases outside the gene matches. The V gene's germline CDR1 is SGHDT and CDR2 YYEEEE. There are 13 residues in the CDR3. CDR3 loop: CASSRLAGFIQYF. For the CDR3, the DNA is TGTGCCAGCAGCCGACTAGCGGGGTTCATTCAGTACTTC.

This clonotype came up a few times. The chain joins TRBV25-1 to TRBJ2-7; D gene uncertain. Trimming removed 9 bases at V and 3 bases at J, with 12 bases between. Germline-derived CDR1 and CDR2 are MGHDK and SYGVNS. The CDR3 sequence is 12 residues long. Here the CDR3 reads CASAYGDYEQYF. The CDR3 bases are TGTGCCAGTGCCTATGGGGACTACGAGCAGTACTTC.

The chain links TRBV11-2 to TRBJ1-2; TRBD1 agrees at 7 bases. The J segment lost 8 bases and the V segment lost 1 base, leaving 10 bases of the junction unmatched. Germline values: CDR1 SGHAT, CDR2 FQNNGV. The CDR3 runs to 15 residues. CDR3 protein: CASSLVDSGTVGYTF. CDR3 coding DNA: TGTGCCAGCAGCTTAGTGGACAGTGGGACAGTCGGCTACACCTTC. Full variable domain (missing parts from reference TRBV11-2 and TRBJ1-2): EAGVAQSPRYKIIEKRQSVAFWCNPISGHATLYWYQQILGQGPKLLIQFQNNGVVDDSQLPKDRFSAERLKGVDSTLKIQPAKLEDSAVYLCASSLVDSGTVGYTFGSGTRLTVV.

V is TRBV20-1 and J is TRBJ1-6; 9 bases are shared with TRBD1. Germline V CDR1 and CDR2: DFQATT, SNEGSKA (reference sequence). The CDR3 is made up of 14 amino acids. V was pared by 2 bases and J by 10 bases, with 6 bases of the junction left unmatched. Here the CDR3 reads CSARMTGGRSPLHF. CDR3 DNA: TGCAGTGCTAGAATGACAGGGGGTCGGTCACCCCTCCACTTT.

This clonotype was seen a few times. The chain employs TRBV7-2 and TRBJ2-3; 8 bases match TRBD1. The CDR3 totals 14 residues. J was trimmed by 5 bases and V by 3 bases; bases with no gene match: 4. Germline V gene data show CDR1 as SGHTA and CDR2 as FQGNSA. The DNA of the CDR3 is TGTGCCAGCAGCTTGGACAGGGTTCAAGATACGCAGTATTTT. It translates to CASSLDRVQDTQYF. The whole variable domain, filled in from reference TRBV7-2 and TRBJ2-3, reads GAGVSQSPSNKVTEKGKDVELRCDPISGHTALYWYRQSLGQGLEFLIYFQGNSAPDKSGLPSDRFSAERTGGSVSTLTIQRTQQEDSAVYLCASSLDRVQDTQYFGPGTRLTVL.

To note about this clonotype: The junction departs from germline at one end; a sequencing error may be responsible. V usage is TRBV6-2 or TRBV6-3 and J usage is TRBJ2-3, with TRBD1 identical over 7 bases. Germline CDR1 and CDR2: MNHEY and SVGEGT. The CDR3 has 15 residues. The DNA of the CDR3 is TGTGCCAGTAGTTTACAGGGGCCCACGACAGATACGCAGTATTTT. It codes for CASSLQGPTTDTQYF.

This clonotype was counted only a few times. V and J are TRBV9 and TRBJ2-4; a possible D gene is TRBD2 (6 bases). The CDR3 spans 15 residues. The V end lost 0 bases, the J end lost 8 bases, and 15 bases lay between the germline ends. CDR1 SGDLS and CDR2 YYNGEE come from the germline V gene. DNA of the CDR3: TGTGCCAGCAGCGTAGGAGGCGGGGAAACTTACATTCAGTACTTC. This encodes CASSVGGGETYIQYF.

The chain couples TRBV20-1 to TRBJ2-5; 7 positions match TRBD1. From germline, CDR1 is DFQATT and CDR2 SNEGSKA (reference sequence). V dropped 3 bases and J dropped 2; count of bases not matched to a gene: 0. This CDR3 region has 12 residues. The CDR3 DNA reads as TGCAGTGCTAGGGACAGGCAAGAGACCCAGTACTTC. Its protein is CSARDRQETQYF.

The V and J genes are TRBV5-1 and TRBJ2-1; TRBD2 matches at 12 bases. Trimming removed 1 base from V and 6 bases from J; junction bases left unmatched: 8. The CDR3 is made up of 17 amino acids. Germline V gene sequence: CDR1 SGHRS, CDR2 YFSETQ. The CDR3 region has the DNA TGCGCCAGCAGCTTGTCCCCGCTAGCGGGGGGGCGCAATGAGCAGTTCTTC. This encodes CASSLSPLAGGRNEQFF.

The sample holds a few counts of this clonotype. The chain couples TRBV6-2 or TRBV6-3 to TRBJ2-7; D unclear. Germline lookup yields CDR1 MNHEY and CDR2 SVGEGT. The ends were cut back, 0 bases at V and 3 bases at J, with 6 bases in the middle. The CDR3 contains 13 residues. The DNA of the CDR3 is TGTGCCAGCAGTTACTCTCACCTCTACGAGCAGTACGTC. As protein: CASSYSHLYEQYV.